Below, 29 T cell receptor beta chains from the same sample are listed, as sequenced in a study of T cell responses to AZD1222 COVID-19 vaccine (dated by TCRdb to about 2021). The method behind the library was the immunoSEQ multiplex PCR assay. What TCRdb holds here is the immuneACCESS table cut down to in-frame rearrangements. Part of the clones is not present; checked against another copy, under half of the missing clones reflect an unresolved V gene, and the others are unexplained. This sample is represented by roughly 260,000 clones; approximately 95% of them were singletons. The top ten hold around 0.5% of the sample. The time point label, as the study defines it: baseline before first vaccination. The sample consisted of peripheral blood, taken on day 0 of AZD1222 vaccination. The source is an adult in good health.

The table lists this clone with a count of one. The V call is TRBV30, the J call TRBJ1-1; D is undetermined. V shed 2 bases and J shed 4 bases, with 8 bases lying between them. CDR3 length equals 12 residues. The germline V gene has CDR1 GTSNPN and CDR2 SVGIG (reference sequence). Here the CDR3 reads CAWSPPTTEAFF. CDR3 sequence (DNA): TGTGCCTGGAGTCCCCCCACCACTGAAGCTTTCTTT.

The chain uses TRBV24-1 and TRBJ2-5; D might be TRBD1 or TRBD2, each matching 5 bases. Germline V gene sequence: CDR1 KGHDR, CDR2 SFDVKD. This CDR3 is built from 14 residues. Trimming cost V 1 base and J 6 bases, with 11 bases left between them. The CDR3 here is CATSDFWDPQTQYF. CDR3 nucleotides: TGTGCCACCAGTGATTTCTGGGACCCCCAGACCCAGTACTTC.

The chain carries TRBV19 and TRBJ2-2; 7 bases align to TRBD1. This CDR3 has 13 amino acids. V lost 11 bases, J lost 1 base, and 4 bases stayed unmatched. The germline V gene encodes CDR1 LNHDA and CDR2 SQIVND (reference sequence). CDR3 sequence reads: CALRDRNTGELFF. CDR3 DNA: TGTGCCTTAAGGGACAGGAACACCGGGGAGCTGTTTTTT.

The chain has TRBV19 and TRBJ2-7; D may match TRBD1 or TRBD2 (5 bases each). V lost 4 bases, J lost 2 bases, and 12 bases lay in between. CDR1 is LNHDA, CDR2 SQIVND, per germline (reference sequence). The CDR3 has 14 amino acids. The CDR3 here is CASSNGAGAYEQYF. CDR3 coding DNA: TGTGCCAGTAGTAACGGGGCTGGAGCCTACGAGCAGTACTTC.

V gene TRBV9 combines with J gene TRBJ1-5; 9 nucleotides line up with TRBD1. This CDR3 region has 17 residues. Trimming removed 4 bases from V and 3 bases from J; junction bases left unmatched: 11. CDR1 and CDR2 (germline): SGDLS, YYNGEE. The chain's CDR3 is CASSPWTGAGDNQPQHF. CDR3 sequence (DNA): TGTGCCAGCAGCCCCTGGACAGGGGCGGGGGACAATCAGCCCCAGCATTTT.

This chain uses TRBV27 with TRBJ1-1; tentative D call: TRBD1 (6 bases). The CDR3 length is 14 residues. V lost 2 bases, J lost 4 bases, and 11 bases lay in between. Germline CDR1 reads MNHEY; CDR2 reads SMNVEV (reference sequence). As DNA, the CDR3 is TGTGCCAGCAGTTTAGCGCCGACAGGCACTGAAGCTTTCTTT. Protein sequence: CASSLAPTGTEAFF.

The V call is TRBV27, the J call TRBJ2-7, with D possibly TRBD1 on 6 matching bases. The CDR3 runs 16 residues. Germline loops: CDR1 MNHEY, CDR2 SMNVEV (reference sequence). Trimming left V 3 bases short and J 2 bases short, with 17 bases between. The CDR3 coding sequence is TGTGCCAGCAGTTTCCTTGGGGGCAGGGGAGCCTACGAGCAGTACTTC. This sequence encodes CASSFLGGRGAYEQYF.

The table lists this clone with a count of one. This chain uses TRBV4-2 with TRBJ2-7, with 7 bases fitting TRBD1. The germline gives CDR1 LGHNA, CDR2 YNFKEQ. CDR3 length: 15 residues. Losses at the gene ends were 0 bases for V and 4 bases for J; bases not matched to a gene: 6. In DNA, the CDR3 is TGTGCCAGCAGCCAAGACTCCGGGACAGCGTACGAGCAGTACTTC. Protein: CASSQDSGTAYEQYF.

V is TRBV2 and J is TRBJ2-3, with D perhaps TRBD1 or TRBD2 (5 bases each). CDR1 and CDR2 from the germline V gene are SNHLY and FYNNEI. V gave up 7 bases and J gave up 2 bases, with 16 bases separating them. The CDR3 has 15 amino acids. The CDR3: CASIGTASPTDTQYF. DNA for the CDR3: TGTGCCAGCATTGGGACCGCATCCCCCACAGATACGCAGTATTTT.

The genes are TRBV4-3 and TRBJ2-7, with D perhaps TRBD2 (5 bases). Trimming removed 1 base at V and 6 bases at J, with 16 bases between. This CDR3 comprises 15 residues. Germline loops: CDR1 LGHNA, CDR2 YSLEER. CDR3 nucleotide sequence: TGCGCCAGCAGCCAAGGAGGAGGACCCCTGGGCGAGCAGTACTTC. Residues: CASSQGGGPLGEQYF.

This clone was seen a single time. In DNA, the CDR3 is TGCGCCAGCAGCCGACTAGCCGGTGAGCAGTTCTTC. It codes for CASSRLAGEQFF. This rearrangement joins TRBV5-1 to TRBJ2-1, with TRBD2 matching 7 bases. This CDR3 has 12 residues. V trimming: 4 bases; J trimming: 9 bases; junction bases outside the gene matches: 4. Germline assignment: CDR1 SGHRS and CDR2 YFSETQ.

The V and J genes are TRBV30 and TRBJ2-1, with D possibly matching TRBD1 (5 bases). CDR3 length equals 14 residues. V lost 2 bases and J 1 base, leaving 9 bases between the germline ends. Germline CDR1 is GTSNPN and CDR2 is SVGIG (reference sequence). CDR3 loop: CAWSWGLSYNEQFF. CDR3 DNA sequence: TGTGCCTGGAGTTGGGGCCTTTCCTACAATGAGCAGTTCTTC.

The V and J genes are TRBV18 and TRBJ1-4; D remains unclear. V lost 3 bases to trimming and J lost 2 bases, with 10 bases between them. Germline V gene sequence: CDR1 KGHSH, CDR2 LQKENI. There are 15 residues in the CDR3. This CDR3 is CASSPRPGTNEKLFF. Written as DNA, the CDR3 is TGTGCCAGCTCACCTCGACCTGGGACTAATGAAAAACTGTTTTTT.

The V and J genes are TRBV11-2 and TRBJ1-2; 7 positions match TRBD1. The CDR3 has 14 amino acids. Losses at the gene ends were 5 bases for V and 4 bases for J; bases not matched to a gene: 7. From germline, CDR1 is SGHAT and CDR2 FQNNGV. The CDR3 sequence is CASSVPGQIYGYTF. The CDR3 bases are TGTGCCAGCAGCGTCCCGGGACAGATCTATGGCTACACCTTC.

This sequence joins TRBV5-4 and TRBJ2-4, with 7 bases aligning to TRBD1. Germline lookup yields CDR1 SGHNT and CDR2 YYREEE (reference sequence). CDR3 length: 13 residues. The ends lost 4 bases at V and 5 bases at J; junction bases unmatched: 3. CDR3 in amino acids: CASSRGQENIQYF. CDR3 coding DNA: TGTGCCAGCAGCCGTGGACAGGAAAACATTCAGTACTTC. Drawing the rest from reference TRBV5-4 and TRBJ2-4, the complete variable domain is ETGVTQSPTHLIKTRGQQVTLRCSSQSGHNTVSWYQQALGQGPQFIFQYYREEENGRGNFPPRFSGLQFPNYSSELNVNALELDDSALYLCASSRGQENIQYFGAGTRLSVL.

The chain links TRBV7-9 to TRBJ2-6; D is undetermined. The CDR3 has 15 residues. The germline gives CDR1 SEHNR, CDR2 FQNEAQ (reference sequence). V dropped 3 bases and J dropped 1 base, with 7 bases sitting between them. CDR3 amino acids: CASSFRESGANVLTF. The CDR3 region has the DNA TGTGCCAGCAGCTTTCGAGAATCTGGGGCCAACGTCCTGACTTTC.

The rearrangement uses TRBV28 and TRBJ1-1; 9 bases are a match to TRBD1. The CDR3 length is 15 residues. V was clipped by 7 bases and J by 5 bases; unmatched bases: 11. Germline assignment: CDR1 MDHEN and CDR2 SYDVKM. The CDR3 sequence: CASTRGDRVGTEAFF. CDR3 in DNA: TGTGCCAGCACTCGGGGGGACAGGGTAGGAACTGAAGCTTTCTTT. The full variable domain, in which reference TRBV28 and TRBJ1-1 provide the parts outside the CDR3, is DVKVTQSSRYLVKRTGEKVFLECVQDMDHENMFWYRQDPGLGLRLIYFSYDVKMKEKGDIPEGYSVSREKKERFSLILESASTNQTSMYLCASTRGDRVGTEAFFGQGTRLTVV.

The gene calls are TRBV2 and TRBJ2-3, with D hard to call. The V gene's germline CDR1 is SNHLY and CDR2 FYNNEI. Trimming cost V 10 bases and J 7 bases, with 18 bases left between them. The length of the CDR3 is 13 residues. The CDR3: CATSSDHTNTQYF. Here the CDR3 DNA reads TGTGCCACCTCATCGGACCACACGAATACGCAGTATTTT.

CDR3: CASSPRVGRAAEQYF. CDR3 nucleotide sequence: TGTGCCAGCAGTCCCAGGGTCGGGAGGGCGGCCGAGCAGTACTTC. This chain connects TRBV6-2 or TRBV6-3 to TRBJ2-7, with TRBD2 matching 8 bases. From germline, CDR1 is MNHEY and CDR2 SVGEGT. With V trimmed by 5 bases and J by 6 bases, 12 bases remained unmatched. There are 15 residues in the CDR3.

This clone was found once. V and J are TRBV30 and TRBJ2-3, with TRBD2 matching 8 bases. This CDR3 is built from 14 residues. CDR1 is GTSNPN, CDR2 SVGIG, per germline (reference sequence). V lost 4 bases and J lost 4; bases outside the gene matches: 7. The CDR3 reads CAWNAAGAPDTQYF. CDR3 sequence (DNA): TGTGCCTGGAATGCAGCGGGAGCCCCAGATACGCAGTATTTT.

This clone was detected once. Other DNA sequences of this sample code for an identical CDR3. This sequence joins TRBV28 and TRBJ1-3; D call uncertain. The CDR3 sequence is 10 residues long. The germline V and J ends were trimmed by 8 bases and 4 bases, with 3 bases remaining between them. The germline CDR1 and CDR2 sequences are MDHEN and SYDVKM. CDR3: CASAGNTIYF. The CDR3 DNA sequence: TGTGCCAGCGCAGGAAACACCATATATTTT.

The chain joins TRBV28 to TRBJ1-2, with TRBD1 identical over 9 bases. Trimming cost V 8 bases and J 7 bases; bases outside gene matches: 5. Germline V gene sequence: CDR1 MDHEN, CDR2 SYDVKM. CDR3 size: 12 residues. This chain's CDR3 is CASWTGESGYTF. DNA for the CDR3: TGTGCCAGCTGGACAGGGGAGAGTGGCTACACCTTC.

This clone was detected only a few times. The J gene is TRBJ2-5, the V gene TRBV12-1. TRBV12-1 is a listed pseudogene. The CDR3 runs 11 residues. The chain's CDR3 is CASSPQETQYF. The DNA for the CDR3 is TGTGCCAGCAGCCCCCAAGAGACCCAGTACTTC.

This clone turned up a few times. The CDR3 spells CASSSGPDNSPLHF. CDR3 DNA: TGTGCCAGCAGCTCGGGGCCAGATAATTCACCCCTCCACTTT. This sequence joins TRBV3-1 (or the pseudogene TRBV3-2) and TRBJ1-6, with D possibly being TRBD1 (5 bases). CDR3 length: 14 amino acids. Germline values: CDR1 LGHDT, CDR2 YNNKEL (reference sequence). V was clipped by 5 bases and J by 5 bases, with 10 bases between them.

The chain employs TRBV24-1 and TRBJ2-3, with TRBD1 identical over 9 bases. CDR1 is KGHDR, CDR2 SFDVKD, per germline. J was trimmed by 2 bases and V by 4 bases; bases with no gene match: 6. The CDR3 runs to 16 residues. The CDR3 spells CATSDSGQGDTDTQYF. Written as DNA, the CDR3 is TGTGCCACCAGTGACTCGGGACAGGGAGACACAGATACGCAGTATTTT.

This chain joins TRBV7-9 and TRBJ2-7; 9 nucleotides agree with TRBD2. This CDR3 region has 15 residues. From germline, CDR1 is SEHNR and CDR2 FQNEAQ (reference sequence). Unmatched junction bases numbered 7, after V lost 0 bases and J lost 7 bases. CDR3 in amino acids: CASSLARLAGWEQYF. DNA for the CDR3: TGTGCCAGCAGCTTAGCGCGGCTAGCGGGATGGGAGCAGTACTTC.

V gene TRBV4-1 combines with J gene TRBJ1-6; D might be TRBD1 (5 bases). Germline values: CDR1 MGHRA, CDR2 YSYEKL. The germline V and J ends were trimmed by 0 bases and 6 bases, with 12 bases remaining between them. The CDR3 has 16 residues. The CDR3 loop is CASSQEFGRVNSPLHF. The CDR3 bases are TGCGCCAGCAGCCAAGAATTTGGCAGGGTTAATTCACCCCTCCACTTT.

This clone was seen a single time. The chain employs TRBV9 and TRBJ1-3; TRBD1 is a possible D gene (5 bases). Germline CDR1 is SGDLS and CDR2 is YYNGEE. Trimming took 2 bases from V and 0 from J, leaving 15 bases between them. There are 17 residues in the CDR3. The CDR3: CASSVAVGPSSGNTIYF. The CDR3 nucleotides are TGTGCCAGCAGCGTCGCGGTGGGGCCTTCCTCTGGAAACACCATATATTTT. Full variable domain (remainder filled in from reference TRBV9 and TRBJ1-3): DSGVTQTPKHLITATGQRVTLRCSPRSGDLSVYWYQQSLDQGLQFLIQYYNGEERAKGNILERFSAQQFPDLHSELNLSSLELGDSALYFCASSVAVGPSSGNTIYFGEGSWLTVV.

V and J are TRBV5-1 and TRBJ2-2, with 9 bases that match TRBD1. The CDR3 loop spans 16 amino acids. Germline loops: CDR1 SGHRS, CDR2 YFSETQ. J lost 4 bases, V lost 4 bases, and 8 bases had no gene match. The CDR3 coding sequence is TGCGCCAGCAGCATACCGGGACAGGGTGGCACCGGGGAGCTGTTTTTT. Residues: CASSIPGQGGTGELFF.